The 23 T cell receptor beta chains below come from one sample, sequenced in a study of CD8 T cells in Susac syndrome. RNA, at roughly 0.5 to 1 ug, was reverse transcribed with random hexamers. In TCRdb, the immunoSEQ multiplex PCR reads were re-called with MiXCR into one record per CDR3 protein. Of approximately 74,000 distinct CDR3 sequences in the sample, about 92% were seen once. Sequences were obtained from CD4+ T cells from PBMCs. These receptors were obtained from a human donor with Susac syndrome.

The chain uses TRBV9 and TRBJ2-1; D unclear. The CDR3 covers 15 residues. The germline V gene has CDR1 SGDLS and CDR2 YYNGEE. V was cut by 3 bases and J by 1 base, with 11 bases left in between. The DNA for the CDR3 is TGTGCCAGCAGCGCCTTCCCCGGTTCCTACAATGAGCAGTTCTTC. Translating it yields CASSAFPGSYNEQFF.

The gene calls are TRBV4-2 and TRBJ2-3, with 8 nucleotides matching TRBD2. The ends lost 0 bases at V and 6 bases at J; junction bases unmatched: 5. Germline loops: CDR1 LGHNA, CDR2 YNFKEQ. The length of the CDR3 is 15 residues. For the CDR3, the DNA is TGTGCCAGCAGCCAAGATGGGCGGGAGGTCGATACGCAGTATTTT. Amino acid sequence: CASSQDGREVDTQYF.

The rearrangement joins TRBV7-8 to TRBJ2-1; 9 nucleotides align to TRBD2. Trimming at V came to 1 base and at J to 6 bases, leaving 7 bases not matched to a gene. The CDR3 sequence is 16 residues long. Germline V gene data show CDR1 as SGHVS and CDR2 as FQNEAQ. The CDR3 sequence is CASSLVLYSGSNEQFF. The DNA of the CDR3 is TGTGCCAGCAGCTTAGTCCTTTATAGCGGGAGCAATGAGCAGTTCTTC.

J is TRBJ1-1 and V is TRBV12-3 or TRBV12-4; no clear D gene. The CDR3 extends over 12 amino acids. V dropped 7 bases and J dropped 4 bases, with 10 bases sitting between them. This CDR3 reads CASNSYGTEAFF. The DNA for the CDR3 is TGTGCCAGCAACAGTTATGGCACTGAAGCTTTCTTT.

This sequence joins TRBV27 and TRBJ1-2; D is ambiguous. The CDR3 covers 14 residues. CDR1 and CDR2 from the germline V gene are MNHEY and SMNVEV (reference sequence). V gave up 6 bases and J gave up 3 bases, with 14 bases separating them. The CDR3 DNA follows: TGTGCCAGCAGACCCTTTGGTCAGTACTATGGCTACACCTTC. Translated: CASRPFGQYYGYTF.

A single count supports this clonotype. This chain links TRBV5-1 with TRBJ2-3, with D perhaps assigned TRBD1 or TRBD2 (5 bases each). Germline V gene data show CDR1 as SGHRS and CDR2 as YFSETQ. V lost 6 bases and J 5 bases, leaving 19 bases between the germline ends. The CDR3 consists of 15 residues. The CDR3: CASTHGSGTGDTQYF. CDR3 DNA: TGCGCCAGCACCCATGGATCCGGGACGGGAGATACGCAGTATTTT.

This sequence joins TRBV7-2 and TRBJ2-5; D is unresolved. V dropped 6 bases and J dropped 4 bases, with 9 bases sitting between them. The CDR3 consists of 12 residues. CDR1 and CDR2 (germline): SGHTA, FQGNSA. CDR3 loop: CASSTYGETQYF. The DNA of the CDR3 is TGTGCCAGCAGTACGTACGGAGAGACCCAGTACTTC.

The chain employs TRBV20-1 and TRBJ2-3; no clear D. Germline V gene lookup returns CDR1 DFQATT and CDR2 SNEGSKA (reference sequence). V lost 1 base and J 1 base, leaving 9 bases between the germline ends. The CDR3 runs 14 residues. The CDR3 DNA is TGCAGTGCTAGAGTTCGGCAGGGCACAGATACGCAGTATTTT. Its protein is CSARVRQGTDTQYF.

The CDR3 loop reads CASSLPDRGRTEAFF. DNA of the CDR3: TGTGCCAGCAGCTTGCCGGACAGGGGAAGGACTGAAGCTTTCTTT. The chain couples TRBV5-4 to TRBJ1-1; 9 bases line up with TRBD1. The CDR3 extends over 15 amino acids. With 1 base clipped from V and 5 bases from J, the junction kept 6 bases outside the gene matches. The V gene's germline CDR1 is SGHNT and CDR2 YYREEE (reference sequence). Full variable domain (remainder filled in from reference TRBV5-4 and TRBJ1-1): ETGVTQSPTHLIKTRGQQVTLRCSSQSGHNTVSWYQQALGQGPQFIFQYYREEENGRGNFPPRFSGLQFPNYSSELNVNALELDDSALYLCASSLPDRGRTEAFFGQGTRLTVV.

V and J are TRBV6-5 and TRBJ2-6; no reliable D call. Germline assignment: CDR1 MNHEY and CDR2 SVGAGI. Trimming pared 2 bases from V and 1 base from J, leaving 9 bases between. The CDR3 totals 16 residues. The CDR3 here is CASSYNRPSGANVLTF. The CDR3 nucleotides read TGTGCCAGCAGTTACAACAGACCGTCTGGGGCCAACGTCCTGACTTTC.

The rearrangement uses TRBV20-1 and TRBJ2-1; possibly TRBD1 for D (5 bases). Trimming took off 2 bases at V and 5 bases at J, with 10 bases between the two ends. Germline-derived CDR1 and CDR2 are DFQATT and SNEGSKA (reference sequence). The CDR3 length is 13 residues. CDR3 DNA sequence: TGCAGTGCTAGAAGACAGTCTGACAATGAGCAGTTCTTC. Its protein is CSARRQSDNEQFF.

The rearrangement joins TRBV5-1 to TRBJ2-5, with TRBD2 matching over 7 bases. J was trimmed by 4 bases and V by 7 bases; bases with no gene match: 4. The CDR3 extends over 12 amino acids. Germline V CDR1 and CDR2: SGHRS, YFSETQ. CDR3 bases: TGCGCCAGCGGGAGGGAGGGAGAGACCCAGTACTTC. As protein: CASGREGETQYF.

The chain uses TRBV12-3 or TRBV12-4 and TRBJ2-2, with TRBD1 matching 8 bases. The CDR3 extends over 15 amino acids. Trimming cost V 5 bases and J 6 bases; bases outside gene matches: 8. CDR3 amino acids: CASSLGTGGAGELFF. CDR3 DNA: TGTGCCAGCAGTCTGGGGACAGGAGGGGCCGGGGAGCTGTTTTTT.

The chain carries TRBV7-7 and TRBJ2-2; 7 bases match TRBD1. This CDR3 spans 16 amino acids. V shed 5 bases, J shed 4 bases, and the junction held 10 bases outside the gene matches. CDR1 SSHAT and CDR2 FNYEAQ come from the germline V gene (reference sequence). The CDR3 DNA sequence: TGTGCCAGCAGCCAGATTACAGGGGATTTCACCGGGGAGCTGTTTTTT. This encodes CASSQITGDFTGELFF.

The chain employs TRBV28 and TRBJ2-5; tentative D call: TRBD1 (6 bases). Germline-derived CDR1 and CDR2 are MDHEN and SYDVKM. The CDR3 totals 12 residues. The ends were cut back, 6 bases at V and 4 bases at J, with 9 bases in the middle. For the CDR3, the DNA is TGTGCCAGCAGCGAGGACAGAGAGACCCAGTACTTC. This encodes CASSEDRETQYF. Drawing the rest from reference TRBV28 and TRBJ2-5, the complete variable domain is DVKVTQSSRYLVKRTGEKVFLECVQDMDHENMFWYRQDPGLGLRLIYFSYDVKMKEKGDIPEGYSVSREKKERFSLILESASTNQTSMYLCASSEDRETQYFGPGTRLLVL.

The chain recombines TRBV7-8 with TRBJ1-3, with TRBD1 as a possible D gene (6 bases). CDR1 is SGHVS, CDR2 FQNEAQ, per germline. The ends were cut back, 5 bases at V and 2 bases at J, with 13 bases in the middle. There are 15 residues in the CDR3. The CDR3 region is CASSDYRAPGNTIYF. As DNA, the CDR3 is TGTGCCAGCAGCGACTACAGGGCCCCTGGAAACACCATATATTTT.

The genes are TRBV5-1 and TRBJ2-6; no firm D call. CDR3 length: 13 amino acids. Germline V lookup: CDR1 SGHRS, CDR2 YFSETQ. The V gene lost 6 bases and the J gene lost 2 bases, with 6 bases spanning the gap. CDR3 nucleotides: TGCGCCAGCACCCTGGCTGGGGCCAACGTCCTGACTTTC. Translating it yields CASTLAGANVLTF. The full variable domain, completed using reference TRBV5-1 and TRBJ2-6, is KAGVTQTPRYLIKTRGQQVTLSCSPISGHRSVSWYQQTPGQGLQFLFEYFSETQRNKGNFPGRFSGRQFSNSRSEMNVSTLELGDSALYLCASTLAGANVLTFGAGSRLTVL.

This chain uses TRBV12-3 or TRBV12-4 with TRBJ1-1, with a tentative D call TRBD1 (6 bases). This CDR3 is built from 14 residues. V lost 6 bases and J 7 bases, leaving 18 bases between the germline ends. The CDR3 spells CASSPRGGANEAFF. The CDR3 DNA reads as TGTGCCAGCAGCCCGAGGGGGGGGGCGAATGAAGCTTTCTTT.

The chain joins TRBV5-1 to TRBJ1-4; D gene uncertain. This CDR3 has 15 amino acids. CDR1 SGHRS and CDR2 YFSETQ come from the germline V gene. The V end was cut by 6 bases, the J end by 0 bases, with 12 bases between. CDR3 sequence: CASTEGVATNEKLFF. In nucleotides, the CDR3 is TGCGCCAGCACAGAAGGAGTTGCAACTAATGAAAAACTGTTTTTT.

V gene TRBV7-2 combines with J gene TRBJ2-1; 8 bases match TRBD1. The germline V gene has CDR1 SGHTA and CDR2 FQGNSA. The CDR3 spans 16 residues. Trimming cost V 3 bases and J 0 bases; bases outside gene matches: 4. The CDR3 DNA reads TGTGCCAGCAGCTTCGACAGGGGAAGCTCCTACAATGAGCAGTTCTTC. The encoded protein is CASSFDRGSSYNEQFF.

The rearrangement joins TRBV29-1 to TRBJ2-5; 9 bases are shared with TRBD2. With 6 bases clipped from V and 5 bases from J, the junction kept 4 bases outside the gene matches. The CDR3 consists of 12 residues. Germline loops: CDR1 SQVTM, CDR2 ANQGSEA. The CDR3 DNA follows: TGCAGCGTGCGGGAGGGGTGGGAGACCCAGTACTTC. Translation: CSVREGWETQYF.

This chain connects TRBV7-3 to TRBJ2-3, with D uncertain. The germline gives CDR1 SGHTA, CDR2 FQGTGA. CDR3 length equals 12 residues. With 5 bases removed from V and 1 base from J, the gap between germline ends came to 4 bases. CDR3 bases: TGTGCCAGCAGCCAAGGCACAGATACGCAGTATTTT. This gives the protein CASSQGTDTQYF.

This clonotype was seen a few times. The chain is built from TRBV20-1 and TRBJ2-7; D is ambiguous. The germline V and J ends were trimmed by 6 bases and 1 base, with 13 bases remaining between them. From germline, CDR1 is DFQATT and CDR2 SNEGSKA (reference sequence). The CDR3 contains 13 residues. The CDR3 region has the DNA TGCAGTGCCCCCTCAGGACGTTCCTACGAGCAGTACTTC. It codes for CSAPSGRSYEQYF.